Listed below are T cell receptor beta chains from one sample, sequenced in a study of shared clonotypes between healthy human individuals. Sequencing was performed with immunoSEQ multiplex PCR; in TCRdb, only in-frame clones are kept and a portion is missing. The sample contains over 850,000 clones, 75% to 80% of which appear only once. The sample was memory CD4+ T cells from PBMCs. The receptors stem from a man between 18 and 29 years old in good health. Some clones in this sample may be carry-over from other donors' samples. Both conserved end residues are part of each CDR3. The order of the fields is D gene, J gene, V gene, clone size, CDR3 protein, CDR3 DNA. D genes are given only for firm matches. Clone size is stated in some rows and not others, as once, few, many or a class when expanded.

D: NA; J: TRBJ2-6; V: TRBV28; size: NA; CDR3: CASSLWEGRHSGANVLTF; DNA: TGTGCCAGCAGTTTATGGGAGGGACGACACTCTGGGGCCAACGTCCTGACTTTC
D: TRBD2; J: TRBJ2-1; V: TRBV7-3; size: NA; CDR3: CASSTRLAQYNEQFF; DNA: TGTGCCAGCAGCACCCGACTAGCGCAGTACAATGAGCAGTTCTTC
D: TRBD2; J: TRBJ2-2; V: TRBV2; size: NA; CDR3: CASKGTSGSSGTGELFF; DNA: TGTGCCAGCAAAGGGACTAGCGGGAGCTCCGGCACCGGGGAGCTGTTTTTT
D: NA; J: TRBJ1-3; V: TRBV6-1; size: NA; CDR3: CASSEALRGNTIYF; DNA: TGTGCCAGCAGTGAAGCGCTTCGTGGAAACACCATATATTTT
D: NA; J: TRBJ2-5; V: TRBV9; size: NA; CDR3: CASSATLASSGETQYF; DNA: TGTGCCAGCAGCGCCACCCTAGCGTCCAGCGGGGAGACCCAGTACTTC
D: NA; J: TRBJ2-2; V: TRBV14; size: NA; CDR3: CASSQVVDGELFF; DNA: TGTGCCAGCAGCCAAGTGGTCGACGGGGAGCTGTTTTTT
D: NA; J: TRBJ2-4; V: TRBV28; size: once; CDR3: CASSPAGQSNIQYF; DNA: TGTGCCAGCAGTCCGGCGGGACAGAGTAACATTCAGTACTTC
D: NA; J: TRBJ2-7; V: TRBV18; size: NA; CDR3: CASSPPGSKRAYEQYF; DNA: TGTGCCAGCTCACCACCAGGATCCAAACGGGCCTACGAGCAGTACTTC
D: NA; J: TRBJ2-1; V: TRBV10-3; size: NA; CDR3: CAISERGAQGNEQFF; DNA: TGTGCCATCAGTGAGCGGGGGGCCCAGGGCAATGAGCAGTTCTTC
D: NA; J: TRBJ1-1; V: TRBV5-4; size: NA; CDR3: CASSVEGMNTEAFF; DNA: TGTGCCAGCTCCGTAGAGGGAATGAACACTGAAGCTTTCTTT
D: NA; J: TRBJ1-5; V: TRBV27; size: NA; CDR3: CASSRGSGGNQPQHF; DNA: TGTGCCAGCAGCCGCGGTTCCGGGGGGAATCAGCCCCAGCATTTT
D: NA; J: TRBJ2-2; V: TRBV2; size: NA; CDR3: CASGVHTGELFF; DNA: TGTGCCAGCGGAGTCCACACCGGGGAGCTGTTTTTT
D: NA; J: TRBJ2-7; V: TRBV19; size: few; CDR3: CASSIGTAPYEQYF; DNA: TGTGCCAGTAGTATTGGCACAGCTCCCTACGAGCAGTACTTC
D: NA; J: TRBJ1-2; V: TRBV6-5; size: NA; CDR3: CASSYSSHGAGYTF; DNA: TGTGCCAGCAGTTACTCGAGCCACGGGGCTGGCTACACCTTC
D: NA; J: TRBJ1-2; V: TRBV5-4; size: NA; CDR3: CASSLSGVYGYTF; DNA: TGTGCCAGCAGCTTAAGCGGGGTGTATGGCTACACCTTC
D: TRBD2; J: TRBJ2-4; V: TRBV4-1; size: NA; CDR3: CASSQPEGLAGGKLAKNIQYF; DNA: TGCGCCAGCAGCCAGCCGGAGGGACTAGCGGGGGGGAAGTTAGCCAAAAACATTCAGTACTTC
D: NA; J: TRBJ2-3; V: TRBV5-1; size: NA; CDR3: CASSPLGADTQYF; DNA: TGCGCCAGCAGCCCTCTCGGCGCAGATACGCAGTATTTT
D: TRBD1; J: TRBJ2-7; V: TRBV5-6; size: NA; CDR3: CASRNRDRGQQYF; DNA: TGTGCCAGCAGAAACCGGGACAGGGGGCAACAGTACTTC
D: NA; J: TRBJ1-4; V: TRBV18; size: NA; CDR3: CASSPRRDVNEKLFF; DNA: TGTGCCAGCTCCCCCCGACGAGATGTTAATGAAAAACTGTTTTTT
D: NA; J: TRBJ2-1; V: TRBV2; size: NA; CDR3: CASSEGAGGVYEQFF; DNA: TGTGCCAGCAGTGAAGGGGCAGGGGGGGTATATGAGCAGTTCTTC
D: NA; J: TRBJ1-2; V: TRBV30; size: NA; CDR3: CAWGVGGPYGYTF; DNA: TGTGCCTGGGGGGTCGGGGGCCCCTATGGCTACACCTTC
D: TRBD1; J: TRBJ2-1; V: TRBV11-3; size: NA; CDR3: CASSLTGQASGEQFF; DNA: TGTGCCAGCAGCTTAACGGGACAGGCGTCCGGTGAGCAGTTCTTC
D: TRBD1; J: TRBJ2-1; V: TRBV6-6; size: NA; CDR3: CASSSRGQGSSEQFF; DNA: TGTGCCAGCAGCTCGAGGGGACAGGGTTCGAGTGAGCAGTTCTTC
D: TRBD2; J: TRBJ2-1; V: TRBV2; size: NA; CDR3: CASSPLAGDTRQFF; DNA: TGTGCCAGCAGTCCACTAGCGGGCGATACAAGGCAGTTCTTC
D: TRBD1; J: TRBJ2-3; V: TRBV5-1; size: NA; CDR3: CASSLLGTGVTDTQYF; DNA: TGCGCCAGCAGCTTACTTGGGACAGGGGTCACAGATACGCAGTATTTT
D: NA; J: TRBJ1-3; V: TRBV18; size: NA; CDR3: CASSPQGSGNTIYF; DNA: TGTGCCAGCTCACCACAAGGGTCTGGAAACACCATATATTTT
D: NA; J: TRBJ2-3; V: TRBV4-2; size: NA; CDR3: CASSQDLQEYITDTQYF; DNA: TGTGCCAGCAGCCAAGATCTCCAGGAATACATCACAGATACGCAGTATTTT
D: TRBD1; J: TRBJ2-5; V: TRBV28; size: NA; CDR3: CASSSTLQGAHRETQYF; DNA: TGTGCCAGCAGTTCCACCCTACAGGGGGCTCATAGGGAGACCCAGTACTTC
D: NA; J: TRBJ1-1; V: TRBV19; size: NA; CDR3: CASSIFSRPRNTEAFF; DNA: TGTGCCAGTAGTATATTTTCCCGACCGAGGAACACTGAAGCTTTCTTT
D: TRBD1; J: TRBJ1-2; V: TRBV28; size: NA; CDR3: CASRGTGGYYGYTF; DNA: TGTGCCAGCAGAGGGACAGGGGGCTACTATGGCTACACCTTC
D: NA; J: TRBJ1-2; V: TRBV5-1; size: NA; CDR3: CASSLGSGYTF; DNA: TGCGCCAGCAGCTTAGGTAGTGGCTACACCTTC
D: NA; J: TRBJ2-3; V: TRBV6-6; size: few; CDR3: CASKSTRLSADTQYF; DNA: TGTGCCAGCAAATCAACTAGACTGAGTGCAGATACGCAGTATTTT
D: NA; J: TRBJ1-1; V: TRBV27; size: NA; CDR3: CASRSPGGGVTEAFF; DNA: TGTGCCAGCAGGTCCCCTGGGGGCGGGGTGACTGAAGCTTTCTTT
D: TRBD2; J: TRBJ2-2; V: TRBV5-1; size: NA; CDR3: CASSRRLAVNTGELFF; DNA: TGCGCCAGCAGCCGAAGACTAGCGGTGAACACCGGGGAGCTGTTTTTT
D: NA; J: TRBJ2-5; V: TRBV5-1; size: once; CDR3: CASTSLWRATSSHQETQYF; DNA: TGCGCCAGCACCTCTCTGTGGAGGGCAACATCCTCGCACCAAGAGACCCAGTACTTC
D: NA; J: TRBJ1-3; V: TRBV7-6; size: NA; CDR3: CASSLAFPGRAYSGNTIYF; DNA: TGTGCCAGCAGCTTAGCCTTCCCCGGCAGAGCTTACTCTGGAAACACCATATATTTT
D: NA; J: TRBJ1-1; V: TRBV27; size: NA; CDR3: CASSLKQGMNTEAFF; DNA: TGTGCCAGCAGTTTAAAACAGGGCATGAACACTGAAGCTTTCTTT
D: NA; J: TRBJ1-4; V: TRBV2; size: NA; CDR3: CASSVRTNEKLFF; DNA: TGTGCCAGCAGTGTCAGGACTAATGAAAAACTGTTTTTT
D: NA; J: TRBJ2-2; V: TRBV4-1; size: NA; CDR3: CASSRQFTGELFF; DNA: TGCGCCAGCAGTAGGCAATTCACCGGGGAGCTGTTTTTT
D: NA; J: TRBJ2-7; V: TRBV4-2; size: NA; CDR3: CASSQREQGSYEQYF; DNA: TGTGCCAGCAGCCAGAGGGAACAGGGAAGCTACGAGCAGTACTTC
D: NA; J: TRBJ1-1; V: TRBV6-6; size: NA; CDR3: CASTPLHRNTEAFF; DNA: TGTGCCAGCACTCCCCTTCACAGGAACACTGAAGCTTTCTTT
D: NA; J: TRBJ2-5; V: TRBV6-1; size: few; CDR3: CASRPWGSQETQYF; DNA: TGTGCCAGCAGGCCCTGGGGGTCCCAAGAGACCCAGTACTTC
D: NA; J: TRBJ1-2; V: TRBV5-6; size: NA; CDR3: CASSIASNYGYTF; DNA: TGTGCCAGCAGCATCGCCTCTAACTATGGCTACACCTTC
D: TRBD2; J: TRBJ2-1; V: TRBV4-1; size: NA; CDR3: CASSQELGLAGVDEQFF; DNA: TGCGCCAGCAGCCAAGAATTGGGACTAGCGGGAGTTGATGAGCAGTTCTTC
D: TRBD2; J: TRBJ2-1; V: TRBV7-9; size: few; CDR3: CASSLVAGGEEQFF; DNA: TGTGCCAGCAGCTTAGTTGCGGGGGGAGAAGAGCAGTTCTTC
D: TRBD1; J: TRBJ1-1; V: TRBV18; size: NA; CDR3: CASSPLITGDTEAFF; DNA: TGTGCCAGCTCACCACTAATCACAGGGGACACTGAAGCTTTCTTT
D: NA; J: TRBJ2-7; V: TRBV2; size: NA; CDR3: CATTQPFWTSYEQYF; DNA: TGTGCCACTACGCAACCTTTTTGGACCTCCTACGAGCAGTACTTC
D: TRBD1; J: TRBJ2-3; V: TRBV6-1; size: NA; CDR3: CASSEQGAFGTDTQYF; DNA: TGTGCCAGCAGTGAACAGGGGGCGTTTGGGACAGATACGCAGTATTTT
D: TRBD1; J: TRBJ1-2; V: TRBV29-1; size: NA; CDR3: CSVPGRPGGYGYTF; DNA: TGCAGCGTGCCCGGCAGGCCAGGGGGATATGGCTACACCTTC
D: NA; J: TRBJ2-5; V: TRBV25-1; size: NA; CDR3: CASSARRPGTQYF; DNA: TGTGCCAGCAGTGCCCGGAGACCGGGGACCCAGTACTTC
D: NA; J: TRBJ2-7; V: TRBV11-1; size: NA; CDR3: CASSLGPPGTYEQYF; DNA: TGTGCCAGCAGCTTAGGTCCCCCAGGCACCTACGAGCAGTACTTC
D: NA; J: TRBJ1-1; V: TRBV2; size: NA; CDR3: CASSDQGRHTEAFF; DNA: TGTGCCAGCAGTGATCAGGGTCGACACACTGAAGCTTTCTTT
D: TRBD1; J: TRBJ2-3; V: TRBV7-9; size: NA; CDR3: CASSPGQGIDTQYF; DNA: TGTGCCAGCAGCCCGGGACAGGGGATAGATACGCAGTATTTT
D: NA; J: TRBJ2-6; V: TRBV5-8; size: NA; CDR3: CASSRDSAGANVLTF; DNA: TGTGCCAGCAGCCGGGACTCCGCTGGGGCCAACGTCCTGACTTTC